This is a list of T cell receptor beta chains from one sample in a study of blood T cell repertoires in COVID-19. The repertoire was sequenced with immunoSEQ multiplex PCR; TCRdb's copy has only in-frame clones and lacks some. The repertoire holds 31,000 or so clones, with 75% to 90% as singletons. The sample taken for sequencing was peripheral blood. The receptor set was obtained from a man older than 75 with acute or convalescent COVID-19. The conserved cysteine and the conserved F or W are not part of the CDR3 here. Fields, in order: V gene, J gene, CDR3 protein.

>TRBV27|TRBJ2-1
ASSLLLAGEQF
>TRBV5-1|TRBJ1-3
ASSHGQGAGNTIY
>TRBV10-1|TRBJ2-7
ASSGTPGKYEQY
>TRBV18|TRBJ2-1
ASSPGQGVYNEQF
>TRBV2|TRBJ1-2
ASSRQGTNYGYT
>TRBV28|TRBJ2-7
ASSLNLAILSYEQY
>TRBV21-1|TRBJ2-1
ASTQVPGGEQF
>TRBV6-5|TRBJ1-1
ASAGLGNTEAF
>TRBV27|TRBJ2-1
ASSTVRSYNEQF
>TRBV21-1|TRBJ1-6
ASSILALH
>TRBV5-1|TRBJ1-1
ASSPLGQGEAF
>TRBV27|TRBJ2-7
ASSLSSGGAYEQY
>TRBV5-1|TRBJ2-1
ASSRVEGKGEQF
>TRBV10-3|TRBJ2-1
AIRTSSGSRYNEQF
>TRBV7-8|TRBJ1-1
ASSLGNREWDTEAF
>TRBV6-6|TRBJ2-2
ASSPTAARVTGELF
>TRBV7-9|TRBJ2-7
ASRGGGLTLQQY
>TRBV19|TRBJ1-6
ASSLANEPGGSPLH
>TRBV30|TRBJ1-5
AWSADSNNQPQH
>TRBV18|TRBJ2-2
ASSPEAGELF
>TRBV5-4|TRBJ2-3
ASSLAQLAGLDTQY
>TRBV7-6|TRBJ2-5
ASSFQDSQETQY
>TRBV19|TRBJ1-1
ASSSHRTINRQGAGTEAF
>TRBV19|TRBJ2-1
ASVEDVGGYEQF
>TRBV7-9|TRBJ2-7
ASSLGGGRAPEQY
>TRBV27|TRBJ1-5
ASRKGGIVSNQPQH
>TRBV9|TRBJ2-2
ASSSRGGDRGRGGELF
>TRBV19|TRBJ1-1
ASSMPGLNTEAF
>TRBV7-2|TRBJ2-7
ASSPFAHRDPYEQY
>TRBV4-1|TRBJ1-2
ASSQVGTGAYGYT
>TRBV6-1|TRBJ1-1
ASSEVRNTEAF
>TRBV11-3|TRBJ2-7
ASSPGLADSYEQY
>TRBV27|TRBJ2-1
ASSPRTSFKRSYNEQF
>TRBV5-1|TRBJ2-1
ASSWTGTGGYNEQF
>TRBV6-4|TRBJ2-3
ASSDSVGRATDTQY
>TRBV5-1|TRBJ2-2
ASSLVPLTSGSNTGELF
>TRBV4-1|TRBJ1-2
ASSQDGQGYGYT
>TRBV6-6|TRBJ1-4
ASSPKVREAPTNEKLF
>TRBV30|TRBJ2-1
AWSKNRDSSYNEQF
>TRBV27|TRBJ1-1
ASSREGEAF
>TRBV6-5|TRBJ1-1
ASTLDRANTEAF
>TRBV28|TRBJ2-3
ASLQGTDTQY
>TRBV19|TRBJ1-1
ASSFPGTGTGGTEAF
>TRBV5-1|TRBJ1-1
ASSPQGAGGTEAF
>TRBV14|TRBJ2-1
ASSQRASGQISSYNEQF
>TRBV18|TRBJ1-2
ASSPEDRGAYGYT
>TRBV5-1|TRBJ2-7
ASSVDRYEQY
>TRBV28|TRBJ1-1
ASSLGGRHTEAF
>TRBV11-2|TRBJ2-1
ASDPHLSSYNEQF
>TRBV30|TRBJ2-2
AWSVSRVNTGELF
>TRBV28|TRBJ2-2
ASSTRTGGVGELF
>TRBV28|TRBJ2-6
ASAAGTGANVLT
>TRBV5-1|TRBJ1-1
ASSLEAGAFSEAF
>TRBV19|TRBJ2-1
ASSIGSRGYNEQF
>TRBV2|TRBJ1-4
ASRLTGGEEKLF
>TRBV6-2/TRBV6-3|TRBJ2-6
ASSYSIDPGTDSGANVLT
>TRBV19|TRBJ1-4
ASSIPGQPNEKLF
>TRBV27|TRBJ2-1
ASSSTSGRREQF
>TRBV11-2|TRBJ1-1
ASSRIGGTEAF